This T cell receptor delta chain was sequenced during a study of γδ T cells in repeated Plasmodium falciparum infection. TCRdb re-called clones from the multiplex PCR reads using CATT. The sample shows tens of thousands of delta-chain clones, 1.4% of them seen only once. This clone was observed at least ten times. The sequence was collected from a pool of human donors (malaria-infected and uninfected, not separated). Sequencing was performed on gamma-delta T cells from blood.

The DNA of the CDR3 is TGTGCTCTTGGGACGCTACAATCTGGCCCTCCGTACTGGGGACTCACCGATAAACTCATCTTT. Protein sequence: CALGTLQSGPPYWGLTDKLIF. V is TRDV1 and J is TRDJ1; 7 nucleotides line up with TRDD3. The ends lost 5 bases at V and 1 base at J; junction bases unmatched: 25. Per germline, CDR1 TSWWSYY and CDR2 QGS. This CDR3 region has 21 residues.